This section outlines one TCR beta chain sequence together with its context. This CDR3 is built from 12 residues. Per the germline V gene, CDR1 is SGDLS and CDR2 is YYNGEE. After removal of 3 bases from V and 9 bases from J, the junction contained 3 bases not matched to a gene. Sequencing was performed with immunoSEQ multiplex PCR; in TCRdb, only in-frame clones are kept and a portion is missing. Of roughly 46,000 clones in the sample, approximately 91% are singletons; the top ten hold about 10%. The data were taken from a study of OX40 agonist ivuxolimab in advanced cancers. Sampling times: baseline, cycle 4 day 1, cycle 7 day 1.

The sample consisted of CD4+ or CD8+ T cells sorted from blood, taken in a trial of the OX40 agonist ivuxolimab. The receptor's source is an adult with an advanced solid tumor such as melanoma, head and neck, liver or kidney cancer. The chain uses TRBV9 and TRBJ2-1; 7 bases line up with TRBD1. As DNA, the CDR3 is TGTGCCAGCAGCGCAGACAGGGTTGAGCAGTTCTTC. It specifies CASSADRVEQFF.